One sample yielded the 12 T cell receptor beta chains listed below, sequenced in a study of cytomegalovirus exposure and HLA in healthy donors. Both 60 Vbeta primers and 13 Jbeta primers went into the PCR. Clones were read by immunoSEQ multiplex PCR, and TCRdb kept only the in-frame ones, dropping some. The data contain about 94,000 clones, approximately 80% of them singletons. The source material was PBMCs. The source of these receptors is a human donor in good health.

V and J are TRBV27 and TRBJ2-2; 7 bases are shared with TRBD1. Trimming at V came to 7 bases and at J to 4 bases, leaving 3 bases not matched to a gene. The germline gives CDR1 MNHEY, CDR2 SMNVEV (reference sequence). This CDR3 has 13 amino acids. CDR3 region: CASTAGGTGELFF. CDR3 bases: TGTGCCAGCACCGCAGGGGGCACCGGGGAGCTGTTTTTT.

This clone showed up just once. This chain uses TRBV19 with TRBJ1-5, with 7 bases that match TRBD1. The germline V gene encodes CDR1 LNHDA and CDR2 SQIVND (reference sequence). V shed 1 base and J 2 bases; nucleotides not matched to a gene: 2. The CDR3 has 15 amino acids. CDR3 region: CASSIGQGGNQPQHF. In nucleotides, the CDR3 is TGTGCCAGTAGTATAGGACAGGGCGGCAATCAGCCCCAGCATTTT.

V gene TRBV6-6 combines with J gene TRBJ1-1, with 8 positions matching TRBD1. Germline V gene lookup returns CDR1 MNHNY and CDR2 SVGAGI (reference sequence). Losses at the gene ends were 0 bases for V and 7 bases for J; bases not matched to a gene: 4. The CDR3 consists of 14 residues. Here the CDR3 reads CASSYSRGRIEAFF. The DNA for the CDR3 is TGTGCCAGCAGTTACTCCAGGGGGCGGATTGAAGCTTTCTTT.

The sample holds a few counts of this clone. The CDR3 sequence: CAWRGVEQYF. CDR3 coding DNA: TGTGCCTGGAGAGGAGTCGAGCAGTACTTC. The chain employs TRBV30 and TRBJ2-7; no reliable D call. CDR3 size: 10 residues. The V gene's germline CDR1 is GTSNPN and CDR2 SVGIG (reference sequence). Trimming cost V 3 bases and J 6 bases, with 6 bases left between them.

This clone was counted once. This chain links TRBV7-2 with TRBJ1-5; D may be TRBD1 (6 bases). V lost 2 bases and J 7 bases, leaving 12 bases between the germline ends. The CDR3 consists of 14 residues. Germline V CDR1 and CDR2: SGHTA, FQGNSA. The CDR3 is CASSLSSGDQPQHF. DNA of the CDR3: TGTGCCAGCAGCTTATCCTCAGGGGACCAGCCCCAGCATTTT.

The chain uses TRBV5-1 and TRBJ2-5; TRBD1 matches at 9 bases. This CDR3 is built from 17 residues. The germline CDR1 and CDR2 sequences are SGHRS and YFSETQ. V was clipped by 0 bases and J by 1 base; unmatched bases: 7. Written as DNA, the CDR3 is TGCGCCAGCAGCTTGGTTGGACAGGGGAGGGCCCAAGAGACCCAGTACTTC. It codes for CASSLVGQGRAQETQYF. Looking up the rest from reference TRBV5-1 and TRBJ2-5 gives the full variable domain: KAGVTQTPRYLIKTRGQQVTLSCSPISGHRSVSWYQQTPGQGLQFLFEYFSETQRNKGNFPGRFSGRQFSNSRSEMNVSTLELGDSALYLCASSLVGQGRAQETQYFGPGTRLLVL.

The gene calls are TRBV4-3 and TRBJ1-6; the match to TRBD1 covers 12 bases. The CDR3 has 18 residues. V lost 0 bases and J lost 6; bases outside the gene matches: 6. Germline CDR1 and CDR2: LGHNA and YSLEER. CDR3 DNA sequence: TGCGCCAGCAGCCAAGATAAGGGACAGGGGGCGCCTAATTCACCCCTCCACTTT. It codes for CASSQDKGQGAPNSPLHF.

The J gene is TRBJ2-7, the V gene TRBV11-2; 7 bases align to TRBD1. The CDR3 sequence is 13 residues long. The germline CDR1 and CDR2 sequences are SGHAT and FQNNGV. V was clipped by 7 bases and J by 5 bases; unmatched bases: 8. CDR3 protein: CASTSGTVNEQYF. The CDR3 DNA is TGTGCCAGCACCTCCGGGACAGTCAACGAGCAGTACTTC.

This sequence joins TRBV5-1 and TRBJ2-7; 10 nucleotides line up with TRBD1. This CDR3 comprises 14 residues. With V trimmed by 4 bases and J by 2 bases, 3 bases remained unmatched. Germline loops: CDR1 SGHRS, CDR2 YFSETQ. The DNA for the CDR3 is TGCGCCAGCAGCGCCGGGACAGGGGCCTACGAGCAGTACTTC. It specifies CASSAGTGAYEQYF.

The V gene is TRBV27, the J gene TRBJ2-7; possible D gene TRBD2, 5 bases. CDR1 and CDR2 from the germline V gene are MNHEY and SMNVEV (reference sequence). This CDR3 region has 12 residues. Trimming took off 3 bases at V and 6 bases at J, with 9 bases between the two ends. CDR3 in amino acids: CASSFGGGEQYF. The DNA for the CDR3 is TGTGCCAGCAGTTTTGGCGGAGGCGAGCAGTACTTC.

The CDR3 sequence: CASSQPGTSGGASRTDTQYF. The DNA of the CDR3 is TGTGCCAGCAGCCAACCTGGGACTAGCGGGGGGGCTTCACGCACAGATACGCAGTATTTT. The chain joins TRBV4-2 to TRBJ2-3, with TRBD2 matching over 16 bases. The J segment lost 1 base and the V segment lost 2 bases, leaving 9 bases of the junction unmatched. The CDR3 covers 20 residues. Germline CDR1 and CDR2: LGHNA and YNFKEQ.

The rearrangement links TRBV15 to TRBJ2-3, with TRBD1 identical over 8 bases. V dropped 4 bases and J dropped 2; count of bases not matched to a gene: 5. Germline loops: CDR1 LNHNV, CDR2 YYDKDF (reference sequence). The CDR3 runs to 15 residues. In DNA form, the CDR3 reads TGTGCCACCAGCACAGGGGGCTCTCCCACAGATACGCAGTATTTT. This encodes CATSTGGSPTDTQYF.